The 30 T cell receptor beta chains below were found in one sample sequenced in a study of T cells in narcolepsy. Only in-frame clones appear in the TCRdb table, and some are missing; sequencing was by immunoSEQ multiplex PCR. The sample comprises under 35,000 clones, more than 70% of which are singletons, and about 0.88% rests with the top ten. Sequenced: memory (CD45RA-) CD4+ T cells from blood. Receptors originate from a human donor in good health.

The chain employs TRBV5-6 and TRBJ1-5; no clear D. The CDR3 contains 15 residues. The germline CDR1 and CDR2 sequences are SGHDT and YYEEEE. V was pared by 1 base and J by 3 bases, with 11 bases between. The DNA for the CDR3 is TGTGCCAGCAGCTTGTTACGCTGGCCCAATCAGCCCCAGCATTTT. Its translation: CASSLLRWPNQPQHF.

The rearrangement links TRBV28 to TRBJ2-7; D may be TRBD1 or TRBD2 (6 bases each). Trimming took 7 bases from V and 2 from J, leaving 12 bases between them. Germline values: CDR1 MDHEN, CDR2 SYDVKM. The CDR3 is made up of 13 amino acids. The CDR3 DNA sequence: TGTGCCAGCATACGGCGGGACACCTACGAGCAGTACTTC. Its protein is CASIRRDTYEQYF.

With respect to this clone: A read error may produce the germline difference seen at one junction end. The sample carries other DNA sequences with the same CDR3. The J gene is TRBJ1-1, the V gene TRBV14, with 8 positions matching TRBD1. Germline V gene data show CDR1 as SGHDN and CDR2 as FVKESK. There are 15 residues in the CDR3. CDR3 in amino acids: CASSSYRGSNTEAFF. CDR3 DNA: TGCGCCAGCAGTTCTTACAGGGGGTCTAACACTGAAGCTTTCTTT.

The chain links TRBV28 to TRBJ1-2; D is unclear. This CDR3 is built from 14 residues. V lost 8 bases and J 8 bases, leaving 21 bases between the germline ends. The germline V gene has CDR1 MDHEN and CDR2 SYDVKM. The CDR3 reads CASRRGFGQEGYTF. The CDR3 nucleotides read TGTGCCAGCCGTCGGGGTTTCGGCCAGGAGGGCTACACCTTC.

The chain is built from TRBV2 and TRBJ1-3, with D unresolved. The CDR3 extends over 16 amino acids. Germline V gene lookup returns CDR1 SNHLY and CDR2 FYNNEI. V lost 4 bases and J 4 bases, leaving 17 bases between the germline ends. Here the CDR3 reads CASSGGRGGLGNTIYF. DNA of the CDR3: TGTGCCAGCAGTGGGGGTCGTGGAGGCTTGGGAAACACCATATATTTT.

This chain uses TRBV7-9 with TRBJ2-1, with a tentative D call TRBD2 (5 bases). The V gene lost 5 bases and the J gene lost 7 bases, with 15 bases spanning the gap. The V gene's germline CDR1 is SEHNR and CDR2 FQNEAQ (reference sequence). CDR3 length: 14 amino acids. The CDR3 is CASSPGLQVNEQFF. The DNA for the CDR3 is TGTGCCAGCAGCCCTGGACTGCAGGTGAATGAGCAGTTCTTC.

The chain employs TRBV30 and TRBJ1-5; a possible D gene is TRBD1 (5 bases). This CDR3 has 12 amino acids. Germline values: CDR1 GTSNPN, CDR2 SVGIG (reference sequence). V was shortened by 5 bases and J by 4 bases, with 9 bases between the two germline ends. The CDR3 DNA follows: TGTGCCTGGGGGGGGGTGAATCAGCCCCAGCATTTT. Encoded protein: CAWGGVNQPQHF.

This clone was observed a few times. The genes are TRBV2 and TRBJ2-7; the D gene could be TRBD1 or TRBD2 (7 bases each). V lost 3 bases to trimming and J lost 1 base, with 10 bases between them. Germline assignment: CDR1 SNHLY and CDR2 FYNNEI. The CDR3 spans 14 residues. CDR3 residues: CASSEQGGSYEQYF. The CDR3 DNA follows: TGTGCCAGCAGTGAGCAGGGGGGGTCCTACGAGCAGTACTTC.

There are a few counts of this clone. The chain links TRBV2 to TRBJ1-5, with 7 nucleotides matching TRBD1. Germline V CDR1 and CDR2: SNHLY, FYNNEI. This CDR3 is built from 15 residues. V lost 5 bases and J lost 3; bases outside the gene matches: 7. DNA for the CDR3: TGTGCCAGCAGTAGGGACAGTAACCCCAATCAGCCCCAGCATTTT. This sequence encodes CASSRDSNPNQPQHF. Based on the CDR3 plus reference TRBV2 and TRBJ1-5, the full variable domain is EPEVTQTPSHQVTQMGQEVILRCVPISNHLYFYWYRQILGQKVEFLVSFYNNEISEKSEIFDDQFSVERPDGSNFTLKIRSTKLEDSAMYFCASSRDSNPNQPQHFGDGTRLSIL.

The sample holds a few counts of this clone. The rearrangement joins TRBV6-5 to TRBJ1-1; no definite D call. V lost 5 bases to trimming and J lost 0 bases, with 7 bases between them. Per germline, CDR1 MNHEY and CDR2 SVGAGI. The CDR3 sequence is 13 residues long. The CDR3 loop reads CASSRIMNTEAFF. The CDR3, as DNA: TGTGCCAGCAGTAGAATAATGAACACTGAAGCTTTCTTT.

The chain uses TRBV7-6 and TRBJ1-5; D gene unclear. This CDR3 comprises 13 residues. V dropped 3 bases and J dropped 2 bases, with 5 bases sitting between them. The germline CDR1 and CDR2 sequences are SGHVS and FNYEAQ. The CDR3 bases are TGTGCCAGCAGCTTGGGCCGCAATCAGCCCCAGCATTTT. Amino acid sequence: CASSLGRNQPQHF. Looking up the rest from reference TRBV7-6 and TRBJ1-5 gives the full variable domain: GAGVSQSPRYKVTKRGQDVALRCDPISGHVSLYWYRQALGQGPEFLTYFNYEAQQDKSGLPNDRFSAERPEGSISTLTIQRTEQRDSAMYRCASSLGRNQPQHFGDGTRLSIL.

In its sample, this clone was seen a few times. The chain recombines TRBV18 with TRBJ2-7; D is perhaps TRBD1 (6 bases). The CDR3 consists of 15 residues. Per germline, CDR1 KGHSH and CDR2 LQKENI. Trimming took off 3 bases at V and 5 bases at J, with 17 bases between the two ends. The CDR3 nucleotides are TGTGCCAGCTCACCCTCAGGGGTTCTGGGGGACGAGCAGTACTTC. Amino acids: CASSPSGVLGDEQYF.

The sample holds a few counts of this clone. The CDR3 DNA sequence: TGTGCCAGCAGCTTGGGGACAGGGATGGAAAAACTGTTTTTT. Protein sequence: CASSLGTGMEKLFF. The rearrangement links TRBV7-2 to TRBJ1-4, with 9 bases that match TRBD1. Germline-derived CDR1 and CDR2 are SGHTA and FQGNSA. The CDR3 sequence is 14 residues long. Losses at the gene ends were 3 bases for V and 8 bases for J; bases not matched to a gene: 4.

The table lists this clone with a count of one. CDR3 residues: CASSLARTNIYEQYF. The CDR3 DNA reads TGTGCCAGCAGCTTAGCACGGACTAACATTTACGAGCAGTACTTC. The chain recombines TRBV11-2 with TRBJ2-7; D perhaps matches TRBD2 (6 bases). Germline assignment: CDR1 SGHAT and CDR2 FQNNGV. Trimming removed 1 base at V and 4 bases at J, with 14 bases between. This CDR3 has 15 residues.

This rearrangement joins TRBV6-4 to TRBJ1-2; tentative D call: TRBD1 (6 bases). With 4 bases removed from V and 4 bases from J, the gap between germline ends came to 16 bases. Germline CDR1 is MRHNA and CDR2 is SNTAGT. The length of the CDR3 is 15 residues. CDR3 region: CASSVAPGEAYGYTF. The CDR3 nucleotides are TGTGCCAGCAGTGTCGCTCCAGGGGAGGCCTATGGCTACACCTTC.

The chain has TRBV7-9 and TRBJ1-5, with D possibly TRBD1 on 5 matching bases. Germline V gives CDR1 SEHNR, CDR2 FQNEAQ (reference sequence). The germline V and J ends were trimmed by 1 base and 3 bases, with 7 bases remaining between them. The CDR3 is made up of 14 amino acids. This CDR3 is CASSLEGNNQPQHF. The DNA of the CDR3 is TGTGCCAGCAGCTTAGAGGGGAACAATCAGCCCCAGCATTTT. Full variable domain (outside the CDR3, taken from reference TRBV7-9 and TRBJ1-5): DTGVSQNPRHKITKRGQNVTFRCDPISEHNRLYWYRQTLGQGPEFLTYFQNEAQLEKSRLLSDRFSAERPKGSFSTLEIQRTEQGDSAMYLCASSLEGNNQPQHFGDGTRLSIL.

The rearrangement links TRBV30 to TRBJ1-1; D not resolved. Trimming cost V 1 base and J 2 bases, with 8 bases left between them. Per germline, CDR1 GTSNPN and CDR2 SVGIG (reference sequence). CDR3 length: 13 residues. The CDR3 bases are TGTGCCTGGAGTGGCAGCCAAAACACTGAAGCTTTCTTT. This codes for CAWSGSQNTEAFF.

V and J are TRBV18 and TRBJ2-7, with 7 nucleotides matching TRBD1. There are 14 residues in the CDR3. Germline V lookup: CDR1 KGHSH, CDR2 LQKENI. V shed 2 bases and J 2 bases; nucleotides not matched to a gene: 3. CDR3 loop: CASSPGTVPYEQYF. CDR3 coding DNA: TGTGCCAGCTCACCAGGGACAGTCCCCTACGAGCAGTACTTC.

This sequence joins TRBV5-5 and TRBJ1-1; D is possibly TRBD1 (5 bases). V gave up 4 bases and J gave up 3 bases, with 13 bases separating them. This CDR3 spans 14 amino acids. CDR1 is SGHKS and CDR2 is YYEKEE in the germline V gene (reference sequence). CDR3 sequence reads: CASSPLGGDTEAFF. CDR3 in DNA: TGTGCCAGCAGCCCGCTCGGGGGGGACACTGAAGCTTTCTTT.

This rearrangement joins TRBV28 to TRBJ1-3; maybe TRBD1 (5 bases). The CDR3 spans 14 residues. Per the germline V gene, CDR1 is MDHEN and CDR2 is SYDVKM. V lost 6 bases, J lost 4 bases, and 13 bases lay in between. CDR3 bases: TGTGCCAGCAGGAATCGGGGGGACGGAAACACCATATATTTT. It specifies CASRNRGDGNTIYF.

This clone showed up just once. The gene calls are TRBV11-2 and TRBJ2-1; 10 nucleotides align to TRBD2. In germline, CDR1 is SGHAT, CDR2 FQNNGV. The CDR3 runs to 17 residues. The J segment lost 7 bases and the V segment lost 5 bases, leaving 14 bases of the junction unmatched. The CDR3 sequence: CASSGAASGGLRNEQFF. The CDR3 region has the DNA TGTGCCAGCAGCGGAGCGGCTAGCGGGGGCCTGAGGAATGAGCAGTTCTTC. Using reference TRBV11-2 and TRBJ2-1 for the parts outside the CDR3, the full variable domain is EAGVAQSPRYKIIEKRQSVAFWCNPISGHATLYWYQQILGQGPKLLIQFQNNGVVDDSQLPKDRFSAERLKGVDSTLKIQPAKLEDSAVYLCASSGAASGGLRNEQFFGPGTRLTVL.

V and J are TRBV9 and TRBJ2-1; D is perhaps TRBD2 (6 bases). Trimming took 4 bases from V and 4 from J, leaving 15 bases between them. The germline CDR1 and CDR2 sequences are SGDLS and YYNGEE. The CDR3 has 15 residues. The CDR3 DNA is TGTGCCAGCAGCCTGGATAGCGGCGGGTACAATGAGCAGTTCTTC. Its protein product is CASSLDSGGYNEQFF.

V usage is TRBV2 and J usage is TRBJ1-1; maybe TRBD1 (5 bases). Deletions cut 2 bases from V and 0 bases from J, with 13 bases between. Germline loops: CDR1 SNHLY, CDR2 FYNNEI. The CDR3 length is 16 residues. The CDR3 bases are TGTGCCAGCAGTGAACTTCAAGCAGGGTTGAACACTGAAGCTTTCTTT. The encoded protein is CASSELQAGLNTEAFF.

This chain connects TRBV6-1 to TRBJ2-2; D not resolved. The CDR3 consists of 13 residues. Trimming removed 7 bases from V and 5 bases from J, with 11 bases in between. CDR1 is MNHNS, CDR2 SASEGT, per germline. This chain's CDR3 is CASTETGTGELFF. CDR3 DNA: TGTGCCAGCACCGAAACGGGTACCGGGGAGCTGTTTTTT.

V is TRBV5-1 and J is TRBJ2-3; possibly TRBD2 for D (6 bases). The length of the CDR3 is 14 residues. Germline CDR1 and CDR2: SGHRS and YFSETQ. V dropped 4 bases and J dropped 2 bases, with 11 bases sitting between them. This CDR3 is CASSREAHTDTQYF. In nucleotides, the CDR3 is TGCGCCAGCAGCAGGGAGGCCCACACAGATACGCAGTATTTT. The full variable domain, rest sourced from reference TRBV5-1 and TRBJ2-3, is KAGVTQTPRYLIKTRGQQVTLSCSPISGHRSVSWYQQTPGQGLQFLFEYFSETQRNKGNFPGRFSGRQFSNSRSEMNVSTLELGDSALYLCASSREAHTDTQYFGPGTRLTVL.

V gene TRBV5-1 combines with J gene TRBJ1-1; D possibly corresponds to TRBD1 (5 bases). Germline CDR1 SGHRS, CDR2 YFSETQ. The CDR3 spans 14 residues. V was cut by 3 bases and J by 5 bases, with 14 bases left in between. The chain's CDR3 is CASSSTSGGTEAFF. The CDR3 bases are TGCGCCAGCAGCTCGACTTCTGGGGGGACTGAAGCTTTCTTT.

Written as DNA, the CDR3 is TGCGCCAGCAGTGAGCCCAATGAAGCTTTCTTT. Translated: CASSEPNEAFF. This chain uses TRBV10-2 with TRBJ1-1; D gene unclear. The CDR3 has 11 residues. In germline, CDR1 is WSHSY, CDR2 SAAADI. Deletions cut 2 bases from V and 7 bases from J, with 5 bases between.

This clone was detected a few times. V and J are TRBV9 and TRBJ2-7; 9 bases match TRBD1. Looked up from germline, CDR1 is SGDLS and CDR2 is YYNGEE. The CDR3 runs 16 residues. Trimming removed 0 bases from V and 6 bases from J; junction bases left unmatched: 10. This CDR3 reads CASSVGGSDRGLEQYF. Here the CDR3 DNA reads TGTGCCAGCAGCGTAGGGGGGTCGGACAGGGGTCTCGAGCAGTACTTC.

This clone occurred once. The chain carries TRBV28 and TRBJ2-2; possibly TRBD2 for D (6 bases). V dropped 6 bases and J dropped 4 bases, with 12 bases sitting between them. This CDR3 is 14 amino acids long. The germline V gene encodes CDR1 MDHEN and CDR2 SYDVKM. Here the CDR3 DNA reads TGTGCCAGCAGGTCTGGGGGGACCACCGGGGAGCTGTTTTTT. Amino acids: CASRSGGTTGELFF.

This clone has just a few counts. The gene calls are TRBV7-2 and TRBJ1-4; unclear D gene. CDR3 size: 16 residues. Germline values: CDR1 SGHTA, CDR2 FQGNSA. Between the trimmed V and J ends, which lost 3 bases and 5 bases, there was a span of 16 bases. CDR3 protein: CASSLAGPPRNEKLFF. The DNA for the CDR3 is TGTGCCAGCAGCTTGGCTGGCCCGCCAAGAAATGAAAAACTGTTTTTT.